Shown below are 6 T cell receptor beta chains from a single sample sequenced in a study of T cell responses to AZD1222 COVID-19 vaccine. The data were produced by immunoSEQ multiplex PCR, yet TCRdb's version contains in-frame clones alone and is incomplete. The profile shows about 170,000 clones, around 88% of them singletons. Sequences were derived from peripheral blood, sampled 28 days after the second AZD1222 dose. These receptors were collected from an adult who received the AZD1222 COVID-19 vaccine.

Concerning this clone itself: At one of its ends the junction is not consistent with the germline gene, which may arise from a read error. Other DNA variants within this sample encode the same CDR3. The rearrangement links TRBV20-1 to TRBJ2-7; TRBD1 is a possible D gene (6 bases). Per the germline V gene, CDR1 is DFQATT and CDR2 is SNEGSKA (reference sequence). The CDR3 spans 11 residues. The CDR3 loop is CSARGGYEQYF. DNA for the CDR3: TGCAGTGCGAGAGGGGGCTACGAGCAGTACTTC.

V is TRBV6-5 and J is TRBJ1-2; the D is unclear. The CDR3 sequence is 11 residues long. The germline CDR1 and CDR2 sequences are MNHEY and SVGAGI. Trimming pared 4 bases from V and 8 bases from J, leaving 8 bases between. This chain's CDR3 is CASSSPMGYTF. In nucleotides, the CDR3 is TGTGCCAGCAGTTCTCCTATGGGCTACACCTTC.

V is TRBV29-1 and J is TRBJ1-4; the D is unclear. Germline V gene sequence: CDR1 SQVTM, CDR2 ANQGSEA. V was trimmed by 5 bases and J by 1 base, leaving 14 bases between them. The CDR3 spans 15 residues. The CDR3 DNA follows: TGCAGCGTTCAAAAGGGCCCGGGAACTAATGAAAAACTGTTTTTT. Translated: CSVQKGPGTNEKLFF.

The CDR3 DNA is TGTGCCAGCAGTTACTCGATGGCTGAATCGAACACTGAAGCTTTCTTT. This encodes CASSYSMAESNTEAFF. The V and J genes are TRBV6-5 and TRBJ1-1; D not certain. V was cut by 0 bases and J by 1 base, with 12 bases left in between. This CDR3 is built from 16 residues. Germline CDR1 reads MNHEY; CDR2 reads SVGAGI.

The chain couples TRBV7-2 to TRBJ1-1, with D perhaps TRBD1 (6 bases). The CDR3 loop spans 15 amino acids. In germline, CDR1 is SGHTA, CDR2 FQGNSA. V was cut by 1 base and J by 5 bases, with 14 bases left in between. CDR3 coding DNA: TGTGCCAGCAGCTTAGAATTAGGGGGGAGAACTGAAGCTTTCTTT. Translated, it gives CASSLELGGRTEAFF.

CDR3 loop: CASSEPPRTGELFF. CDR3 DNA: TGCGCCAGCAGTGAGCCCCCTAGAACCGGGGAGCTGTTTTTT. The chain recombines TRBV10-2 with TRBJ2-2, with D uncertain. V was pared by 2 bases and J by 5 bases, with 9 bases between. CDR3 length: 14 amino acids. Looked up from germline, CDR1 is WSHSY and CDR2 is SAAADI.